The clone carrying this T cell receptor beta chain was counted at least ten times. This sample was included in a study of early T cells in non-severe SARS-CoV-2 infection. Using its own MiXCR run on the 5' RACE reads, TCRdb lists one record per CDR3 protein. The sample carries under 50,000 distinct CDR3 sequences, 3.5% to 4.5% recorded once. This clonotype originated in an adult who was a healthcare worker with PCR-confirmed SARS-CoV-2 infection or an uninfected control (not recorded which). Source material: whole blood.

The CDR3 spells CSARADPNYGYTF. The CDR3 nucleotides are TGCAGTGCTAGAGCAGACCCCAACTATGGCTACACCTTC. V gene TRBV20-1 combines with J gene TRBJ1-2; the D is unclear. The V and J ends lost 1 base and 2 bases respectively, with 8 bases between them. Germline V gene data show CDR1 as DFQATT and CDR2 as SNEGSKA (reference sequence). This CDR3 is built from 13 residues.